Shown below are 26 T cell receptor beta chains from a single sample sequenced in a study of T cells in Graves' hyperthyroidism and ophthalmopathy. There were TCR beta CDR3 regions amplified from RNA transcripts. HTBI primers were used for first-round RT-PCR of the TCR CDR3. TCRdb recomputed calls from the multiplex PCR reads with MiXCR, one row per CDR3 protein. The table has hundreds of thousands of distinct CDR3 sequences, more than 12% seen once. Sequences were obtained from blood. Source of these receptors: a woman aged 45-60 years with Graves' ophthalmopathy.

This clonotype was recorded a few times. The rearrangement joins TRBV12-5 to TRBJ2-1; 7 nucleotides agree with TRBD1. Germline CDR1 reads LGHNT; CDR2 reads FRNRAP. J gave up 15 bases and V 5 bases, and 7 bases lay outside the gene matches. This CDR3 is 11 amino acids long. The CDR3 DNA reads TGTGCTAGTGGTCTCCGGGACAGCTTGTTCTTC. Protein sequence: CASGLRDSLFF.

The chain has TRBV27 and TRBJ2-7; 8 nucleotides agree with TRBD2. The V gene's germline CDR1 is MNHEY and CDR2 SMNVEV (reference sequence). The J segment lost 2 bases and the V segment lost 4 bases, leaving 13 bases of the junction unmatched. The CDR3 sequence is 17 residues long. CDR3 region: CASSSLKLAGPTYEQYF. The CDR3 DNA follows: TGTGCCAGCAGTTCGTTAAAATTAGCGGGACCTACCTACGAGCAGTACTTC.

This clonotype showed up many times. The V gene is TRBV6-1, the J gene TRBJ2-1; no clear D. V dropped 3 bases and J dropped 4 bases, with 10 bases sitting between them. CDR3 length: 14 residues. Per the germline V gene, CDR1 is MNHNS and CDR2 is SASEGT. In DNA form, the CDR3 reads TGTGCCAGCAGTGAGAGGTGGGCTTACAATGAGCAGTTCTTC. It translates to CASSERWAYNEQFF.

The chain uses TRBV29-1 and TRBJ2-1; 13 nucleotides agree with TRBD2. V shed 6 bases, J shed 4 bases, and the junction held 9 bases outside the gene matches. The CDR3 length is 16 residues. Looked up from germline, CDR1 is SQVTM and CDR2 is ANQGSEA. The CDR3 region is CSVGGTSGKDYNEQFF. The CDR3, as DNA: TGCAGCGTCGGGGGGACTAGCGGGAAAGATTACAATGAGCAGTTCTTC.

The chain combines TRBV25-1 with TRBJ2-2, with TRBD1 matching over 11 bases. The V gene end was trimmed by 4 bases and the J gene end by 6 bases; junction bases not matched to a gene: 1. The germline V gene has CDR1 MGHDK and CDR2 SYGVNS. This CDR3 contains 14 residues. CDR3 sequence reads: CASSGDRGSGELFF. CDR3 sequence (DNA): TGTGCCAGCAGTGGGGACAGGGGGTCCGGGGAGCTGTTTTTT.

The chain links TRBV7-9 to TRBJ2-1; TRBD2 is a possible D gene (5 bases). The CDR3 extends over 16 amino acids. Trimming shortened V by 5 bases and J by 0 bases, and 14 bases separated the two germline ends. Germline V CDR1 and CDR2: SEHNR, FQNEAQ (reference sequence). The CDR3 DNA follows: TGTGCCAGCAGCGAATGGGCGGGTAGCTCCTACAATGAGCAGTTCTTC. It encodes CASSEWAGSSYNEQFF.

This clonotype was seen a handful of times. The chain carries TRBV19 and TRBJ2-7; D possibly uses TRBD1 or TRBD2 (6 bases each). Trimming removed 8 bases from V and 5 bases from J, with 22 bases in between. Germline CDR1 and CDR2: LNHDA and SQIVND (reference sequence). The CDR3 extends over 15 amino acids. CDR3 residues: CASGGLGAIANEQYF. In nucleotides, the CDR3 is TGTGCCAGTGGGGGGCTGGGGGCTATCGCGAACGAGCAGTACTTC.

The table lists this clonotype with many counts. The chain is built from TRBV7-2 and TRBJ2-1; D not certain. In germline, CDR1 is SGHTA, CDR2 FQGNSA. V dropped 1 base and J dropped 8 bases, with 18 bases sitting between them. This CDR3 has 16 residues. The DNA of the CDR3 is TGTGCCAGCAGCTTAGAGCTTCTCCAGGTTTGGGATGAGCAGTTCTTC. It specifies CASSLELLQVWDEQFF.

The chain combines TRBV9 with TRBJ1-2; TRBD1 matches 9 bases. This CDR3 has 14 amino acids. CDR1 SGDLS and CDR2 YYNGEE come from the germline V gene. J gave up 8 bases and V 7 bases, and 12 bases lay outside the gene matches. CDR3 DNA: TGTGCCAGCGGGGGAATAACAGGGGGCCGAGGCTACACCTTC. This gives the protein CASGGITGGRGYTF.

This clonotype was counted at least ten times. This chain links TRBV12-3 or TRBV12-4 with TRBJ2-1; perhaps D is TRBD1 or TRBD2 (7 bases each). The CDR3 runs to 15 residues. The V and J ends lost 5 bases and 3 bases respectively, with 14 bases between them. The CDR3 is CASSLAGGVYNEQFF. CDR3 nucleotides: TGTGCCAGCAGTCTGGCAGGGGGGGTCTACAATGAGCAGTTCTTC.

This clonotype was detected ten times or more. The chain is built from TRBV20-1 and TRBJ2-3; 9 nucleotides align to TRBD2. The V and J ends lost 0 bases and 1 base, in that order; junction bases with no gene match: 2. Germline-derived CDR1 and CDR2 are DFQATT and SNEGSKA (reference sequence). The CDR3 length is 15 residues. The CDR3 protein is CSARDRTSGTDTQYF. For the CDR3, the DNA is TGCAGTGCTAGAGATAGGACTAGCGGCACAGATACGCAGTATTTT.

This clonotype was observed at least ten times. The chain carries TRBV28 and TRBJ1-5, with 7 bases fitting TRBD1. The CDR3 contains 14 residues. J gave up 6 bases and V 5 bases, and 7 bases lay outside the gene matches. Germline-derived CDR1 and CDR2 are MDHEN and SYDVKM. DNA of the CDR3: TGTGCCAGCAGTCCAGGGGGTTCGGTTCAGCCCCAGCATTTT. It codes for CASSPGGSVQPQHF. Full variable domain (missing parts from reference TRBV28 and TRBJ1-5): DVKVTQSSRYLVKRTGEKVFLECVQDMDHENMFWYRQDPGLGLRLIYFSYDVKMKEKGDIPEGYSVSREKKERFSLILESASTNQTSMYLCASSPGGSVQPQHFGDGTRLSIL.

This clonotype was detected many times. The chain has TRBV29-1 and TRBJ1-1, with 7 nucleotides matching TRBD1. The V gene's germline CDR1 is SQVTM and CDR2 ANQGSEA. The V segment lost 5 bases and the J segment 7 bases; nucleotides outside the gene matches: 7. This CDR3 is built from 12 residues. In DNA form, the CDR3 reads TGCAGCGTTTATCAGGGGGTTAATGAAGCTTTCTTT. This encodes CSVYQGVNEAFF.

The rearrangement uses TRBV12-3 or TRBV12-4 and TRBJ2-2; TRBD2 is a possible D gene (5 bases). The CDR3 length is 13 residues. Trimming shortened V by 2 bases and J by 7 bases, and 8 bases separated the two germline ends. For the CDR3, the DNA is TGTGCCAGCAGTTTAATCGGGGACGGGGAGCTGTTTTTT. Amino acid sequence: CASSLIGDGELFF.

At least ten counts were recorded for this clonotype. This rearrangement joins TRBV2 to TRBJ1-2; D not certain. The CDR3 consists of 10 residues. Germline assignment: CDR1 SNHLY and CDR2 FYNNEI. Trimming took off 6 bases at V and 8 bases at J, with 7 bases between the two ends. CDR3 DNA sequence: TGTGCCAGCAGGGGGTGGGGCTACACCTTC. It codes for CASRGWGYTF. The entire variable domain, with the rest obtained from reference TRBV2 and TRBJ1-2, is as follows: EPEVTQTPSHQVTQMGQEVILRCVPISNHLYFYWYRQILGQKVEFLVSFYNNEISEKSEIFDDQFSVERPDGSNFTLKIRSTKLEDSAMYFCASRGWGYTFGSGTRLTVV.

This clonotype was seen a few times. The genes are TRBV7-3 and TRBJ2-3, with 11 bases lining up with TRBD2. The CDR3 contains 17 residues. V shed 0 bases, J shed 3 bases, and the junction held 5 bases outside the gene matches. The germline gives CDR1 SGHTA, CDR2 FQGTGA. In DNA form, the CDR3 reads TGTGCCAGCAGCTTAACACCGGGACTAGCGGAGACAGATACGCAGTATTTT. It yields the protein CASSLTPGLAETDTQYF.

This rearrangement joins TRBV7-9 to TRBJ2-1; 9 positions match TRBD1. Trimming at V came to 0 bases and at J to 10 bases, leaving 13 bases not matched to a gene. The CDR3 contains 17 residues. Germline-derived CDR1 and CDR2 are SEHNR and FQNEAQ (reference sequence). CDR3 in amino acids: CASSLAGGGQGYLEQFF. CDR3 DNA sequence: TGTGCCAGCAGCTTAGCGGGGGGGGGACAGGGTTATCTGGAGCAGTTCTTC.

The chain combines TRBV5-8 with TRBJ1-2; 7 bases align to TRBD1. Germline lookup yields CDR1 SGHTS and CDR2 YDEGEE. This CDR3 spans 12 amino acids. With 2 bases clipped from V and 8 bases from J, the junction kept 3 bases outside the gene matches. Written as DNA, the CDR3 is TGTGCCAGCAGCTTCGGGACAGCCGGCTACACCTTC. Translated: CASSFGTAGYTF.

This chain uses TRBV5-1 with TRBJ2-1, with D hard to call. V was cut by 5 bases and J by 6 bases, with 15 bases left in between. This CDR3 is built from 14 residues. Per the germline V gene, CDR1 is SGHRS and CDR2 is YFSETQ. This CDR3 reads CASRPPHLGNEQFF. CDR3 sequence (DNA): TGCGCCAGCAGACCCCCCCATCTAGGCAATGAGCAGTTCTTC.

This clonotype has a handful of counts. The rearrangement links TRBV30 to TRBJ1-1; TRBD1 aligns across 7 bases. The CDR3 runs 13 residues. Germline V gene data show CDR1 as GTSNPN and CDR2 as SVGIG (reference sequence). V trimming: 4 bases; J trimming: 5 bases; junction bases outside the gene matches: 7. The CDR3 protein is CAWNRGEWTEAFF. DNA of the CDR3: TGTGCCTGGAACAGGGGTGAATGGACTGAAGCTTTCTTT.

Many counts were recorded for this clonotype. The chain combines TRBV7-8 with TRBJ2-7; 7 nucleotides match TRBD1. The trim removed 1 base at V and 0 bases at J, leaving 6 bases unmatched. CDR3 length equals 16 residues. Germline values: CDR1 SGHVS, CDR2 FQNEAQ. DNA for the CDR3: TGTGCCAGCAGCTTAGGCCTGACAGGGAACTCCTACGAGCAGTACTTC. Protein: CASSLGLTGNSYEQYF. The full variable domain, in which reference TRBV7-8 and TRBJ2-7 provide the parts outside the CDR3, is GAGVSQSPRYKVAKRGQDVALRCDPISGHVSLFWYQQALGQGPEFLTYFQNEAQLDKSGLPSDRFFAERPEGSVSTLKIQRTQQEDSAVYLCASSLGLTGNSYEQYFGPGTRLTVT.

This clonotype has at least ten counts. This sequence joins TRBV5-1 and TRBJ2-1; 11 nucleotides agree with TRBD2. After removal of 8 bases from V and 7 bases from J, the junction contained 17 bases not matched to a gene. The CDR3 extends over 17 amino acids. Per the germline V gene, CDR1 is SGHRS and CDR2 is YFSETQ. The CDR3 nucleotides are TGCGCCAGTTCTGTCTGGGAAACTAGCGGGAGTGGTAATGAGCAGTTCTTC. It specifies CASSVWETSGSGNEQFF.

This clonotype was counted at least ten times. This chain uses TRBV11-2 with TRBJ2-3; 13 nucleotides align to TRBD2. Germline CDR1 is SGHAT and CDR2 is FQNNGV. The ends lost 4 bases at V and 4 bases at J; junction bases unmatched: 2. The CDR3 contains 15 residues. The CDR3 loop reads CASSSTSGRPDTQYF. The CDR3 nucleotides are TGTGCCAGCAGCTCGACTAGCGGGAGGCCAGATACGCAGTATTTT.

This clonotype was counted many times. V and J are TRBV5-1 and TRBJ2-7; D is possibly TRBD1 (5 bases). Trimming removed 4 bases from V and 3 bases from J, with 20 bases in between. The CDR3 loop spans 16 amino acids. CDR1 SGHRS and CDR2 YFSETQ come from the germline V gene. The CDR3 region has the DNA TGCGCCAGCAGCACTGCAGGGAACCTTAACTTCTACGAGCAGTACTTC. It codes for CASSTAGNLNFYEQYF.

This clonotype was seen repeatedly, ten times or more. The chain has TRBV2 and TRBJ1-1, with a tentative D call TRBD1 (6 bases). The germline V gene has CDR1 SNHLY and CDR2 FYNNEI. The CDR3 is 14 residues long. Trimming pared 0 bases from V and 4 bases from J, leaving 9 bases between. The CDR3 sequence is CASSEAGGLTEAFF. For the CDR3, the DNA is TGTGCCAGCAGTGAAGCGGGGGGGCTCACTGAAGCTTTCTTT.

This clonotype was counted many times. The V gene is TRBV20-1, the J gene TRBJ1-2, with D tentatively TRBD1 (5 bases). This CDR3 is 16 amino acids long. CDR1 and CDR2 from the germline V gene are DFQATT and SNEGSKA (reference sequence). V lost 4 bases and J 8 bases, leaving 26 bases between the germline ends. The CDR3 sequence: CSAIPRDKGLLGGYTF. Written as DNA, the CDR3 is TGCAGTGCTATCCCCAGGGATAAGGGGCTATTGGGGGGCTACACCTTC.